What follows are 18 T cell receptor beta chains derived from one specimen sequenced in a study of response to subunit inactivated influenza vaccine. One entry per CDR3 protein results from TCRdb running MiXCR on the RT-PCR reads. The table lists 530,000 or so distinct CDR3 sequences, around 11% of them singletons. The input for sequencing was PBMCs from blood, taken on the day of vaccination. The receptors originated from a man between 45 and 60 years old who received an inactivated influenza vaccine.

This clonotype was seen a handful of times. The rearrangement links TRBV2 to TRBJ1-1; D is ambiguous. The CDR3 has 11 residues. Germline lookup yields CDR1 SNHLY and CDR2 FYNNEI. Deletions cut 5 bases from V and 3 bases from J, with 4 bases between. CDR3 sequence: CASSTDTEAFF. CDR3 nucleotide sequence: TGTGCCAGCAGTACGGACACTGAAGCTTTCTTT.

V gene TRBV5-1 combines with J gene TRBJ2-3, with D perhaps matching TRBD1 or TRBD2 (5 bases each). This CDR3 is 14 amino acids long. With 3 bases removed from V and 5 bases from J, the gap between germline ends came to 13 bases. CDR1 is SGHRS and CDR2 is YFSETQ in the germline V gene. The CDR3 DNA reads as TGCGCCAGCAGCTGGGGGTCACACGGAGATACGCAGTATTTT. Translation gives CASSWGSHGDTQYF. The entire variable domain, with the rest obtained from reference TRBV5-1 and TRBJ2-3, is as follows: KAGVTQTPRYLIKTRGQQVTLSCSPISGHRSVSWYQQTPGQGLQFLFEYFSETQRNKGNFPGRFSGRQFSNSRSEMNVSTLELGDSALYLCASSWGSHGDTQYFGPGTRLTVL.

This clonotype was observed a few times. The chain uses TRBV29-1 and TRBJ2-2; D unclear. The V end lost 2 bases, the J end lost 3 bases, and 4 bases lay between the germline ends. This CDR3 contains 12 residues. Germline CDR1 reads SQVTM; CDR2 reads ANQGSEA. For the CDR3, the DNA is TGCAGCGTTGAACAGTACACCGGGGAGCTGTTTTTT. This codes for CSVEQYTGELFF.

This clonotype was counted only a few times. The genes are TRBV27 and TRBJ2-3; TRBD2 agrees at 8 bases. The CDR3 has 16 residues. CDR1 is MNHEY, CDR2 SMNVEV, per germline (reference sequence). J gave up 1 base and V 1 base, and 4 bases lay outside the gene matches. Written as DNA, the CDR3 is TGTGCCAGCAGTTTATACGGGGGGGCCGGCACAGATACGCAGTATTTT. Amino acids: CASSLYGGAGTDTQYF.

The chain recombines TRBV27 with TRBJ1-5, with D unresolved. V lost 3 bases and J 5 bases, leaving 11 bases between the germline ends. CDR1 is MNHEY, CDR2 SMNVEV, per germline (reference sequence). The CDR3 contains 14 residues. The CDR3 is CASSLSGFDQPQHF. In nucleotides, the CDR3 is TGTGCCAGCAGTTTGTCGGGATTCGATCAGCCCCAGCATTTT.

The V call is TRBV20-1, the J call TRBJ2-3; 9 positions agree with TRBD1. V lost 1 base, J lost 3 bases, and 8 bases stayed unmatched. The CDR3 totals 16 residues. Looked up from germline, CDR1 is DFQATT and CDR2 is SNEGSKA (reference sequence). The chain's CDR3 is CSARANDRGWTDTQYF. The CDR3 nucleotides read TGCAGTGCTAGAGCTAACGACAGGGGGTGGACAGATACGCAGTATTTT.

This rearrangement joins TRBV3-1 to TRBJ1-2; the D is unclear. Germline V gene sequence: CDR1 LGHDT, CDR2 YNNKEL (reference sequence). CDR3 length: 14 residues. Trimming shortened V by 4 bases and J by 5 bases, and 14 bases separated the two germline ends. CDR3 sequence (DNA): TGTGCCAGCAGCCCTACGGACCACGGGTATGGCTACACCTTC. Its translation is CASSPTDHGYGYTF.

This clonotype was counted a few times. V usage is TRBV7-3 and J usage is TRBJ2-7; a possible D gene is TRBD1 (5 bases). The germline gives CDR1 SGHTA, CDR2 FQGTGA. V was cut by 1 base and J by 2 bases, with 9 bases left in between. CDR3 size: 14 residues. The CDR3 nucleotides are TGTGCCAGCAGCTTAAGTACAGGCCCCTACGAGCAGTACTTC. As protein: CASSLSTGPYEQYF. Full variable domain (rest looked up from reference TRBV7-3 and TRBJ2-7): GAGVSQTPSNKVTEKGKYVELRCDPISGHTALYWYRQSLGQGPEFLIYFQGTGAADDSGLPNDRFFAVRPEGSVSTLKIQRTERGDSAVYLCASSLSTGPYEQYFGPGTRLTVT.

This chain connects TRBV12-3 or TRBV12-4 to TRBJ1-1; no reliable D call. Trimming left V 3 bases short and J 0 bases short, with 8 bases between. CDR3 length: 14 residues. CDR3 DNA sequence: TGTGCCAGCAGTTTTGGGCGGTTGAACACTGAAGCTTTCTTT. It specifies CASSFGRLNTEAFF.

The chain combines TRBV20-1 with TRBJ2-2, with TRBD2 as a possible D gene (7 bases). With 3 bases removed from V and 9 bases from J, the gap between germline ends came to 17 bases. Per the germline V gene, CDR1 is DFQATT and CDR2 is SNEGSKA (reference sequence). The CDR3 has 14 residues. The CDR3, as DNA: TGCAGTGCTAGGTGGGGGGGCAGGACCAGGGAGCTGTTTTTT. This sequence encodes CSARWGGRTRELFF.

In DNA, the CDR3 is TGCGCCAGCAGCTTGGTCGGGACTAGCGGCCAAGAGACCCAGTACTTC. This sequence encodes CASSLVGTSGQETQYF. The chain joins TRBV5-1 to TRBJ2-5, with 11 bases aligning to TRBD2. V lost 0 bases to trimming and J lost 1 base; unmatched junction nucleotides: 2. CDR3 length: 16 amino acids. CDR1 is SGHRS and CDR2 is YFSETQ in the germline V gene.

For the CDR3, the DNA is TGTGCCAGCAGCCAAGATGGGACTAGCGGGAGCGGGTACGAGCAGTACTTC. It yields the protein CASSQDGTSGSGYEQYF. This sequence joins TRBV4-2 and TRBJ2-7, with TRBD2 identical over 14 bases. Trimming cost V 0 bases and J 4 bases; bases outside gene matches: 5. The CDR3 is made up of 17 amino acids. Germline V lookup: CDR1 LGHNA, CDR2 YNFKEQ.

This clonotype appeared many times. CDR3 sequence: CASRLGEAESSPLHF. The CDR3 DNA reads TGTGCCAGCAGACTAGGCGAGGCGGAAAGCTCACCCCTCCACTTT. The chain uses TRBV12-3 or TRBV12-4 and TRBJ1-6; D is undetermined. The ends were cut back, 6 bases at V and 10 bases at J, with 19 bases in the middle. The CDR3 spans 15 residues.

The V call is TRBV5-1, the J call TRBJ2-1, with D perhaps TRBD2 (5 bases). The CDR3 length is 13 residues. Per germline, CDR1 SGHRS and CDR2 YFSETQ. Deletions cut 3 bases from V and 4 bases from J, with 8 bases between. CDR3 sequence reads: CASSYGMYNEQFF. Here the CDR3 DNA reads TGCGCCAGCAGCTACGGGATGTACAATGAGCAGTTCTTC.

This clonotype was detected ten times or more. The gene calls are TRBV12-3 or TRBV12-4 and TRBJ2-3, with D possibly TRBD2 on 6 matching bases. The CDR3 runs to 16 residues. The ends were cut back, 3 bases at V and 6 bases at J, with 19 bases in the middle. CDR3 region: CASSLGAGLAGDTQYF. For the CDR3, the DNA is TGTGCCAGCAGTTTGGGCGCGGGACTGGCGGGGGATACGCAGTATTTT.

The V call is TRBV7-2, the J call TRBJ1-2; 8 bases map to TRBD1. Germline V gives CDR1 SGHTA, CDR2 FQGNSA. This CDR3 spans 13 amino acids. J gave up 5 bases and V 5 bases, and 4 bases lay outside the gene matches. The CDR3 reads CASSPTGGYGYTF. The CDR3 bases are TGTGCCAGCAGCCCTACAGGGGGGTATGGCTACACCTTC.

This clonotype was counted many times. The gene calls are TRBV5-6 and TRBJ1-2; D unresolved. This CDR3 has 16 residues. Trimming left V 5 bases short and J 6 bases short, with 23 bases between. CDR1 is SGHDT and CDR2 is YYEEEE in the germline V gene. In nucleotides, the CDR3 is TGTGCCAGCAGGGCCGACTTGGTCCCCTATTTAGATGGCTACACCTTC. It is translated as CASRADLVPYLDGYTF.

Details on this clonotype: A junction end diverges from the germline sequence, so it may reflect a read error. The chain is built from TRBV7-9 and TRBJ1-2, with D uncertain. The CDR3 is 16 amino acids. Per the germline V gene, CDR1 is SEHNR and CDR2 is FQNEAQ (reference sequence). CDR3 sequence: CASSFYLDGPSRDCSF. The CDR3 DNA reads TGTGCCAGCAGCTTCTATTTGGATGGACCCTCCCGTGATTGTAGCTTC.